Detailed here is one T cell receptor (beta chain). The data were produced by immunoSEQ multiplex PCR, yet TCRdb's version contains in-frame clones alone and is incomplete. The data hold 130,000 or so clones, with around nine tenths observed a single time. These data originate in a study of control samples from healthy donors and cancer patients. Sequencing was carried out using PBMCs. The receptor's source is a man in his fifties with head and neck cancer.

The CDR3: CAISEGAPYGHADGYTF. The CDR3 region has the DNA TGTGCCATCAGTGAGGGAGCACCCTATGGACATGCCGATGGCTACACCTTC. The chain is built from TRBV10-3 and TRBJ1-2; weak D call: TRBD1 (5 bases). V gave up 2 bases and J gave up 6 bases, with 22 bases separating them. In germline, CDR1 is ENHRY, CDR2 SYGVKD. The CDR3 totals 17 residues.